This is a list of T cell receptor beta chains from one sample in a study of OX40 agonist ivuxolimab in advanced cancers. Clones were read by immunoSEQ multiplex PCR, and TCRdb kept only the in-frame ones, dropping some. The table shows about 87,000 clones, with approximately 87% occurring only once. Here the sequenced sample was CD4+ or CD8+ T cells sorted from blood, taken in a trial of the OX40 agonist ivuxolimab. The receptors were gathered from an adult with an advanced solid tumor such as melanoma, head and neck, liver or kidney cancer. The CDR3 runs from the conserved cysteine through the conserved F or W.

J gene | V gene | CDR3 protein
TRBJ1-4 | TRBV7-2 | CASSLSPGGRGEKLFF
TRBJ2-2 | TRBV11-1 | CASSPMEEWTGELFF
TRBJ1-5 | TRBV5-8 | CASSFEDQPQHF
TRBJ2-3 | TRBV5-4 | CATRLGASTDTQYF
TRBJ2-3 | TRBV7-9 | CASSLAGLHTQYF
TRBJ2-7 | TRBV7-2 | CASSPDGFYEQYF
TRBJ1-2 | TRBV6-1 | CASRSAGTFGYTF
TRBJ2-1 | TRBV4-3 | CASSQGLSGTGVDEQFF
TRBJ2-2 | TRBV2 | CASSETGGTGELFF
TRBJ2-4 | TRBV7-8 | CASSLGQVENIQYF
TRBJ2-5 | TRBV10-1 | CQRGKETQYF
TRBJ1-4 | TRBV7-2 | CASRGTGASNEKLFF
TRBJ1-1 | TRBV6-4 | CASSQRSLHISDTEAFF
TRBJ2-5 | TRBV7-2 | CASSLGGLAAETQYF
TRBJ1-3 | TRBV7-8 | CASSFRQGAAGNTIYF
TRBJ1-3 | TRBV5-4 | CASSVGQVLSGNTIYF
TRBJ1-4 | TRBV6-1 | CASSEFPGRSNEKLFF
TRBJ2-3 | TRBV18 | CASSLQGALTDTQYF
TRBJ2-6 | TRBV18 | CASSLGSGANVLTF
TRBJ1-4 | TRBV6-5 | CASSNGQGIEKLFF
TRBJ2-3 | TRBV27 | CASSPSAGASTDTQYF
TRBJ2-3 | TRBV11-2 | CASSPDASTDTQYF
TRBJ2-1 | TRBV27 | CASTNRQGAYNEQFF
TRBJ1-6 | TRBV19 | CASSGGQVAPLHF
TRBJ1-4 | TRBV5-6 | CASSSGQPGGKLFF
TRBJ2-5 | TRBV27 | CASSFIGSQETQYF
TRBJ1-1 | TRBV28 | CASSLGLWGADTEAFF
TRBJ1-4 | TRBV18 | CATRARGTVTNEKLFF
TRBJ1-1 | TRBV7-6 | CASSSSRGQGALDTEAFF
TRBJ2-5 | TRBV6-6 | CASALQDQGATQYF
TRBJ2-7 | TRBV5-1 | CASSFGTGAGYEQYF
TRBJ1-6 | TRBV19 | CASSIKPTGSHSPLHF
TRBJ2-3 | TRBV11-3 | CASSWTSGGARDTQYF
TRBJ1-1 | TRBV29-1 | CSSYRGVREAFF
TRBJ2-4 | TRBV7-2 | CASSLGEVGGTAKNIQYF
TRBJ2-1 | TRBV7-9 | CASSSLAGGYNEQFF
TRBJ2-1 | TRBV7-2 | CASSSWDRPNEQFF
TRBJ1-5 | TRBV5-5 | CASSLQSGGNQPQHF
TRBJ2-1 | TRBV7-7 | CASSISGGSHNEQFF
TRBJ2-7 | TRBV7-2 | CASSTSGGAYEQYF
TRBJ1-2 | TRBV2 | CASRPGTNYGYTF
TRBJ2-7 | TRBV6-5 | CASTGDTYEQYF
TRBJ2-7 | TRBV30 | CAWQGASYEQYF
TRBJ1-2 | TRBV7-3 | CASSTMGTDGYTF